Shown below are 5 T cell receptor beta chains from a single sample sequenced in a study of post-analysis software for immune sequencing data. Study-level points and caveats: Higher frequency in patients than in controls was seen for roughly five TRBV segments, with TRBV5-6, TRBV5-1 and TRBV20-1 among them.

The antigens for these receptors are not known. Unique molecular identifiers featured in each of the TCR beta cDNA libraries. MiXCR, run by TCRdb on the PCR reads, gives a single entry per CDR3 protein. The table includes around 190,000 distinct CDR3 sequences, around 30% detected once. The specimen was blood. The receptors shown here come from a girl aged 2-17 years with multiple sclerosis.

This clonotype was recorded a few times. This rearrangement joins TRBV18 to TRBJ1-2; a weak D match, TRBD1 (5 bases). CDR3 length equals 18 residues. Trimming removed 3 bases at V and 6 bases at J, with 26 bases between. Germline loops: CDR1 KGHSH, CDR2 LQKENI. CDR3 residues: CASSPMFLRPGTLNGYTF. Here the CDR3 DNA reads TGTGCCAGCTCACCTATGTTTCTTAGGCCGGGGACCCTCAATGGCTACACCTTC.

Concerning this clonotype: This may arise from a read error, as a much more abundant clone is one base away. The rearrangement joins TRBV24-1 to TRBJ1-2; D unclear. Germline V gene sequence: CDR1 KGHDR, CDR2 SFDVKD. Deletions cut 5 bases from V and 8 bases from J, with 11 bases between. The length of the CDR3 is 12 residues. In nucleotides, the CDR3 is TGTGCCACCAGTGTCCTAAGTGGGGGCTACACCTTC. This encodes CATSVLSGGYTF.

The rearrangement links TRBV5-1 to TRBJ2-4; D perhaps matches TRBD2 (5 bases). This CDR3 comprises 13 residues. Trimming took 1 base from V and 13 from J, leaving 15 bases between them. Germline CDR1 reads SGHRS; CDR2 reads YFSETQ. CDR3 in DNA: TGCGCCAGCAGCTTGTTGAGCGGATCAGAGCAGTACTTC. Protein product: CASSLLSGSEQYF.

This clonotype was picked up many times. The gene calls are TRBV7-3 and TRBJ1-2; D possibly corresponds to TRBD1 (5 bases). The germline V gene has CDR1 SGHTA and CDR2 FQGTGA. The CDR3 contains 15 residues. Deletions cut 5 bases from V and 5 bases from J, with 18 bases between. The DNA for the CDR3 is TGTGCCAGCAGCCCTGGGGCAGGGCCCCCGTATGGCTACACCTTC. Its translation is CASSPGAGPPYGYTF.

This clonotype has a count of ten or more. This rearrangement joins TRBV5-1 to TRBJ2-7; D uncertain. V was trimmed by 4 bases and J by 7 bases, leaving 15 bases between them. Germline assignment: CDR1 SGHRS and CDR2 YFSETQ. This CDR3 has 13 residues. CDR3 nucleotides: TGCGCCAGCAGCCCGGGCTACCCCGGTGAGCAGTACTTC. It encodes CASSPGYPGEQYF.